The 5 T cell receptor beta chains below were found in one sample sequenced in a study of blood T cells in healthy people across ages. The use of a sample-barcoded 5' primer and a J-beta primer mix characterized a second PCR of roughly 6 to 11 cycles. TCRdb called the 5' RACE reads again in MiXCR, with one record for every CDR3 protein. The data contain about 570,000 distinct CDR3 sequences, 25% to 30% of them singletons. The sample comprised blood. Every receptor here comes from a woman aged 70-85 years in good health.

This sequence joins TRBV5-1 and TRBJ1-4; D is possibly TRBD1 (5 bases). CDR1 is SGHRS and CDR2 is YFSETQ in the germline V gene. CDR3 size: 14 residues. The germline V and J ends were trimmed by 5 bases and 7 bases, with 15 bases remaining between them. The CDR3 loop reads CASSEGVTGEKLFF. Here the CDR3 DNA reads TGCGCCAGCAGTGAGGGCGTAACAGGTGAAAAACTGTTTTTT.

The chain couples TRBV7-8 to TRBJ2-3; 11 bases map to TRBD2. The CDR3 runs 18 residues. Trimming took 1 base from V and 2 from J; bases not matched to a gene: 8. Per the germline V gene, CDR1 is SGHVS and CDR2 is FQNEAQ. CDR3 in DNA: TGTGCCAGCAGCTTAGTCCTGGGACTAGCGGAAACCACAGATACGCAGTATTTT. Its translation is CASSLVLGLAETTDTQYF.

V gene TRBV10-1 combines with J gene TRBJ2-7; weak D call: TRBD2 (6 bases). The germline gives CDR1 WNHNN, CDR2 SYGVQD (reference sequence). The CDR3 is made up of 15 amino acids. With 1 base removed from V and 0 bases from J, the gap between germline ends came to 10 bases. CDR3 loop: CASSEFGGNSYEQYF. Written as DNA, the CDR3 is TGCGCCAGCAGTGAGTTCGGCGGGAACTCCTACGAGCAGTACTTC.

This clonotype was picked up a small number of times. The chain combines TRBV6-5 with TRBJ2-4; D remains ambiguous. The CDR3 runs to 14 residues. CDR1 and CDR2 from the germline V gene are MNHEY and SVGAGI. The ends were cut back, 6 bases at V and 0 bases at J, with 9 bases in the middle. This CDR3 is CASSRGGAKNIQYF. CDR3 in DNA: TGTGCCAGCAGCCGCGGTGGAGCCAAAAACATTCAGTACTTC.

The chain couples TRBV7-2 to TRBJ2-5; a weak D match, TRBD2 (5 bases). This CDR3 region has 12 residues. Trimming cost V 8 bases and J 1 base, with 8 bases left between them. CDR1 is SGHTA, CDR2 FQGNSA, per germline. CDR3 region: CASLRVQETQYF. For the CDR3, the DNA is TGTGCCAGCTTGCGGGTCCAAGAGACCCAGTACTTC.